What follows describes a single T cell receptor beta chain. This entry comes from a study of blood T cell repertoires in COVID-19. Germline CDR1 reads SQVTM; CDR2 reads ANQGSEA. The J segment lost 0 bases and the V segment lost 6 bases, leaving 8 bases of the junction unmatched. The CDR3 covers 15 residues. Using immunoSEQ multiplex PCR, the repertoire was profiled, and TCRdb retains in-frame clones only, with some absent. Of approximately 270,000 clones listed, roughly 84% are singletons. A Seattle source enrolled patients during active infection and followed them longitudinally. The chain is built from TRBV29-1 and TRBJ2-1; 7 nucleotides agree with TRBD1. The origin of this receptor is a person aged 65 to 85 with COVID-19, enrolled during active disease. Material: peripheral blood. The DNA for the CDR3 is TGCAGCGTGGCACCGACAGGGAACTCCTACAATGAGCAGTTCTTC. Translating it yields CSVAPTGNSYNEQFF.